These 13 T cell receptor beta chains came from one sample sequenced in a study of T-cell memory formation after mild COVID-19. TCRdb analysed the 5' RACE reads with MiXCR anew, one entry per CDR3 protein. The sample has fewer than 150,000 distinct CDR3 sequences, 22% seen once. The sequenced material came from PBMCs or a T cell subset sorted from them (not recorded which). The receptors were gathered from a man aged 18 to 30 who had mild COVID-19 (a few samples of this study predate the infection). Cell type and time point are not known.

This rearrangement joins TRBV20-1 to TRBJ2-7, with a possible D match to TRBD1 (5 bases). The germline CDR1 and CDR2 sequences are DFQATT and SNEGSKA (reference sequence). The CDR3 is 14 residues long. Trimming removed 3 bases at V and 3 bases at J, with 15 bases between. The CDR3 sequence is CSASGAVINYEQYV. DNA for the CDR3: TGCAGTGCTAGTGGGGCAGTGATCAACTACGAGCAGTACGTC.

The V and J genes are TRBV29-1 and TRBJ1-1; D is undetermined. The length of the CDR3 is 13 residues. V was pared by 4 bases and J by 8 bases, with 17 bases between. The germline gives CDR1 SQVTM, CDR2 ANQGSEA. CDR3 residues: CSVVVATHIEAFF. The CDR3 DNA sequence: TGCAGCGTTGTCGTCGCCACCCACATCGAAGCTTTCTTT.

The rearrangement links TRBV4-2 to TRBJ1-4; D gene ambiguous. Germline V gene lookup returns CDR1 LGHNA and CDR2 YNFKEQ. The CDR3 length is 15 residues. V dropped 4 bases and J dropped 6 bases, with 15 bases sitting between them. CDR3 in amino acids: CASSRSSRIDEKLFF. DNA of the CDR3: TGTGCCAGCAGCCGAAGTAGCAGGATAGATGAAAAACTGTTTTTT.

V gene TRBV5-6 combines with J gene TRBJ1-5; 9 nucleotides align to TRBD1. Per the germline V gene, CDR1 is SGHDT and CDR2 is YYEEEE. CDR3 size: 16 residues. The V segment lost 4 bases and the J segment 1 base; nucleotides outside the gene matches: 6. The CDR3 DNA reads TGTGCCAGCAGCCAGGGACAGGGACGAAGCAATCAGCCCCAGCATTTT. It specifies CASSQGQGRSNQPQHF.

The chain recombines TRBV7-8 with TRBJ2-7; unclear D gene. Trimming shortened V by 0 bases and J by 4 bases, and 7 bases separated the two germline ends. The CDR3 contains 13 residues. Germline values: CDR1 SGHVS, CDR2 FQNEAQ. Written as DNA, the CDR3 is TGTGCCAGCAGCTTAGCGCTGGGGTACGAGCAGTACTTC. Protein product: CASSLALGYEQYF. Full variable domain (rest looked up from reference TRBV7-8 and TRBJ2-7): GAGVSQSPRYKVAKRGQDVALRCDPISGHVSLFWYQQALGQGPEFLTYFQNEAQLDKSGLPSDRFFAERPEGSVSTLKIQRTQQEDSAVYLCASSLALGYEQYFGPGTRLTVT.

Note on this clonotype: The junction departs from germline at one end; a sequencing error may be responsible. CDR3 amino acids: CASSSRLGSF. CDR3 DNA: TGTGCCAGCAGTTCCAGGCTTGGATCCTTT. This chain connects TRBV27 to TRBJ1-1; D gene uncertain. This CDR3 contains 10 residues. Looked up from germline, CDR1 is MNHEY and CDR2 is SMNVEV (reference sequence).

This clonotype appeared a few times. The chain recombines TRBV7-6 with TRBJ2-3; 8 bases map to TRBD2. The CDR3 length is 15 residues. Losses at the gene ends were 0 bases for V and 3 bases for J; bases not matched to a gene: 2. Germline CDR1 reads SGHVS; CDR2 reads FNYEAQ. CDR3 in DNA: TGTGCCAGCAGCTTAGCTGGGACTAGAACAGATACGCAGTATTTT. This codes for CASSLAGTRTDTQYF.

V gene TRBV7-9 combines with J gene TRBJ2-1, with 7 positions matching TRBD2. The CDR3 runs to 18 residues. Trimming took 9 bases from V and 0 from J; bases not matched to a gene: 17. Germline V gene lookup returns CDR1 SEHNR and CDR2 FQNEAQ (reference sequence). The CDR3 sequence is CASDGEGVRAPSYNEQFF. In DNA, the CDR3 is TGTGCCAGTGACGGGGAGGGTGTCCGGGCCCCCTCCTACAATGAGCAGTTCTTC. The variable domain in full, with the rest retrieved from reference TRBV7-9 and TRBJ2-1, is DTGVSQNPRHKITKRGQNVTFRCDPISEHNRLYWYRQTLGQGPEFLTYFQNEAQLEKSRLLSDRFSAERPKGSFSTLEIQRTEQGDSAMYLCASDGEGVRAPSYNEQFFGPGTRLTVL.

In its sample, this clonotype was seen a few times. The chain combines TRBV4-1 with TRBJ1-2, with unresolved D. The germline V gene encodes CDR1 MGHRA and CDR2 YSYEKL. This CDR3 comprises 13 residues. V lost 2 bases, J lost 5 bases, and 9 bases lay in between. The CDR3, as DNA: TGCGCCAGCAGCCAAAGGACTACTTATGGCTACACCTTC. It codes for CASSQRTTYGYTF.

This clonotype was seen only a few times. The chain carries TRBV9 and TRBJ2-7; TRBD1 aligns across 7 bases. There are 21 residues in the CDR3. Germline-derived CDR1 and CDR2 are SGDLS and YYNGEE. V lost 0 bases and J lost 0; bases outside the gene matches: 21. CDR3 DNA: TGTGCCAGCAGCGTAGAAGGTATGCCGGACAGGACAACCTTAGACTCCTACGAGCAGTACGTC. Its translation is CASSVEGMPDRTTLDSYEQYV.

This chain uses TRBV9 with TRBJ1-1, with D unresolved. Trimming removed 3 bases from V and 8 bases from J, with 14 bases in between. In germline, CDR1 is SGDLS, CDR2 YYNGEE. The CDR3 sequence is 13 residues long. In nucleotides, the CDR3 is TGTGCCAGCAGCGAAGACGGCCAATCAGAAGCTTTCTTT. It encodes CASSEDGQSEAFF.

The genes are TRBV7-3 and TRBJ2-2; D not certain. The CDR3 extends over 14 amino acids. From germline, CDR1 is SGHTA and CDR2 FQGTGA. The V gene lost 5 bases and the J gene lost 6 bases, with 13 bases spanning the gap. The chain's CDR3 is CASSPRGYAGELFF. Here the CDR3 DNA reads TGTGCCAGCAGCCCGCGAGGCTACGCCGGGGAGCTGTTTTTT.

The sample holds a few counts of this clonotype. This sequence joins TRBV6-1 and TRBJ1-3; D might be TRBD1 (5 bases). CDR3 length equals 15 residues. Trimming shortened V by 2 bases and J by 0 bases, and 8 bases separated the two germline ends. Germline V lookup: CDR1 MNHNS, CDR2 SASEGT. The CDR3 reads CASSETGDSGNTIYF. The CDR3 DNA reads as TGTGCCAGCAGTGAAACGGGGGACTCTGGAAACACCATATATTTT.